Each of the 18 T cell receptor beta chains below was sequenced from the same sample in a study of CD8+ T cells in alopecia areata. The sample's treatment: oral pan-JAK inhibitor, 5-10 mg twice daily. RNA, once extracted, was reverse transcribed into cDNA for use as the sequencing template. The data were produced by immunoSEQ multiplex PCR, yet TCRdb's version contains in-frame clones alone and is incomplete. The repertoire holds roughly 100,000 clones, with over 75% as singletons. Sample: CD8+ T cells sorted from blood, taken between weeks 30 and 35, from a patient treated with tofacitinib. All receptors derive from a human donor with alopecia areata.

In DNA, the CDR3 is TGTGCCTGGAGTGTATCTGGGAATGAGCAGTTCTTC. It translates to CAWSVSGNEQFF. This chain uses TRBV30 with TRBJ2-1; D remains unclear. The CDR3 is 12 amino acids. Germline assignment: CDR1 GTSNPN and CDR2 SVGIG (reference sequence). V lost 0 bases to trimming and J lost 7 bases, with 7 bases between them.

This clone came up a few times. The chain employs TRBV19 and TRBJ2-2; D unclear. CDR1 is LNHDA, CDR2 SQIVND, per germline (reference sequence). This CDR3 is 11 amino acids long. Trimming pared 7 bases from V and 7 bases from J, leaving 7 bases between. The CDR3 sequence is CASISNGELFF. In DNA form, the CDR3 reads TGTGCCAGTATATCGAACGGGGAGCTGTTTTTT.

The chain combines TRBV5-6 with TRBJ2-7, with a weak D call TRBD1 (6 bases). Germline loops: CDR1 SGHDT, CDR2 YYEEEE. The CDR3 covers 15 residues. Trimming took off 0 bases at V and 3 bases at J, with 13 bases between the two ends. CDR3 sequence: CASSLGAGDLYEQYF. The CDR3 DNA is TGTGCCAGCAGCTTGGGGGCAGGGGATCTCTACGAGCAGTACTTC. The complete variable domain, with remaining parts taken from reference TRBV5-6 and TRBJ2-7, reads DAGVTQSPTHLIKTRGQQVTLRCSPKSGHDTVSWYQQALGQGPQFIFQYYEEEERQRGNFPDRFSGHQFPNYSSELNVNALLLGDSALYLCASSLGAGDLYEQYFGPGTRLTVT.

The chain joins TRBV27 to TRBJ2-1; TRBD2 is a possible D gene (5 bases). CDR1 is MNHEY and CDR2 is SMNVEV in the germline V gene (reference sequence). CDR3 length: 12 residues. V shed 5 bases and J shed 7 bases, with 9 bases lying between them. Here the CDR3 reads CASSRPGNEQFF. CDR3 bases: TGTGCCAGCAGTAGACCGGGGAATGAGCAGTTCTTC.

CDR3 DNA: TGTGCCAGCAGCTTAAGAGGCGACGATACGCAGTATTTT. Residues: CASSLRGDDTQYF. The genes are TRBV13 and TRBJ2-3, with unresolved D. The germline V gene has CDR1 PRHDT and CDR2 FYEKMQ (reference sequence). There are 13 residues in the CDR3. Trimming pared 2 bases from V and 6 bases from J, leaving 9 bases between.

The chain joins TRBV11-2 to TRBJ2-3, with 7 bases aligning to TRBD1. CDR1 is SGHAT, CDR2 FQNNGV, per germline. The CDR3 contains 16 residues. The J segment lost 1 base and the V segment lost 5 bases, leaving 9 bases of the junction unmatched. The CDR3 spells CASSKQGSRRTDTQYF. CDR3 bases: TGTGCCAGCAGCAAACAGGGGAGTAGGCGCACAGATACGCAGTATTTT.

V gene TRBV11-2 combines with J gene TRBJ2-7; 10 bases fit TRBD1. Germline V gene lookup returns CDR1 SGHAT and CDR2 FQNNGV. Germline trimming cut 2 bases from V and 4 bases from J; bases unmatched to any gene: 5. This CDR3 spans 15 amino acids. Here the CDR3 DNA reads TGTGCCAGCAGCTTAAACAGACAGGGGGCTTACGAGCAGTACTTC. Translation: CASSLNRQGAYEQYF.

The chain carries TRBV6-6 and TRBJ2-2; TRBD1 matches at 7 bases. This CDR3 is built from 16 residues. V shed 0 bases and J 4 bases; nucleotides not matched to a gene: 5. Germline assignment: CDR1 MNHNY and CDR2 SVGAGI (reference sequence). The CDR3 reads CASSYSLRGLTGELFF. The CDR3 DNA sequence: TGTGCCAGCAGTTACTCGTTAAGGGGGCTCACCGGGGAGCTGTTTTTT.

In DNA, the CDR3 is TGTGCCAGCAGCTCTCCTGGACTAGCGGGGGATCTCCCCTACGAGCAGTACTTC. This sequence encodes CASSSPGLAGDLPYEQYF. V usage is TRBV7-9 and J usage is TRBJ2-7; TRBD2 matches at 13 bases. After removal of 4 bases from V and 2 bases from J, the junction contained 11 bases not matched to a gene. The germline V gene encodes CDR1 SEHNR and CDR2 FQNEAQ (reference sequence). The CDR3 has 18 residues.

The rearrangement uses TRBV2 and TRBJ2-3; D is unresolved. In germline, CDR1 is SNHLY, CDR2 FYNNEI. V was trimmed by 7 bases and J by 0 bases, leaving 8 bases between them. This CDR3 is 13 amino acids long. Written as DNA, the CDR3 is TGTGCCAGCACGTGGTTCAGCACAGATACGCAGTATTTT. Translation gives CASTWFSTDTQYF.

The V and J genes are TRBV27 and TRBJ2-1, with 15 bases that match TRBD2. The CDR3 runs 14 residues. In germline, CDR1 is MNHEY, CDR2 SMNVEV (reference sequence). The V gene end was trimmed by 6 bases and the J gene end by 10 bases; junction bases not matched to a gene: 4. The CDR3 bases are TGTGCCAGCAGGGGGACTAGCGGGAGGTTGGAGCAGTTCTTC. As protein: CASRGTSGRLEQFF.

The rearrangement links TRBV27 to TRBJ1-2; 7 bases map to TRBD1. This CDR3 region has 13 residues. V lost 5 bases to trimming and J lost 8 bases; unmatched junction nucleotides: 8. Looked up from germline, CDR1 is MNHEY and CDR2 is SMNVEV (reference sequence). The CDR3 spells CASSHGQAGGYTF. CDR3 in DNA: TGTGCCAGCAGTCACGGACAGGCCGGGGGCTACACCTTC.

J is TRBJ2-1 and V is TRBV11-2; D tentatively reads TRBD1 or TRBD2 (5 bases each). Trimming took 1 base from V and 0 from J, leaving 7 bases between them. Per germline, CDR1 SGHAT and CDR2 FQNNGV. The CDR3 covers 15 residues. CDR3 in DNA: TGTGCCAGCAGCTTAGGGGACGGCTCCTACAATGAGCAGTTCTTC. Protein: CASSLGDGSYNEQFF.

The CDR3 DNA is TGTGCCAGCAGCCAAGAGCGGGGCCAGCCCCAGCATTTT. Its translation: CASSQERGQPQHF. The chain joins TRBV4-2 to TRBJ1-5, with a weak D call TRBD1 (5 bases). Trimming stripped 0 bases from V and 7 bases from J, with 7 bases between. Germline CDR1 LGHNA, CDR2 YNFKEQ. This CDR3 contains 13 residues.

In this sample, this clone turned up once. CDR3 residues: CSVEDLLAGDTGELFF. CDR3 DNA sequence: TGCAGCGTTGAAGACCTACTAGCGGGAGACACCGGGGAGCTGTTTTTT. This chain uses TRBV29-1 with TRBJ2-2; 11 bases align to TRBD2. V shed 0 bases, J shed 3 bases, and the junction held 3 bases outside the gene matches. From germline, CDR1 is SQVTM and CDR2 ANQGSEA. CDR3 length equals 16 residues.

The genes are TRBV30 and TRBJ2-7; D gene uncertain. The CDR3 runs 12 residues. Trimming shortened V by 4 bases and J by 3 bases, and 10 bases separated the two germline ends. Germline V lookup: CDR1 GTSNPN, CDR2 SVGIG (reference sequence). The CDR3 region has the DNA TGTGCCTGGAAAGACTCAAGCTACGAGCAGTACTTC. It is translated as CAWKDSSYEQYF.

The chain is built from TRBV6-5 and TRBJ2-7, with a possible D match to TRBD1 (5 bases). Germline CDR1 is MNHEY and CDR2 is SVGAGI. CDR3 length equals 13 residues. Deletions cut 5 bases from V and 9 bases from J, with 17 bases between. The CDR3 loop reads CASSIQGANGQYF. The DNA for the CDR3 is TGTGCCAGCAGTATCCAGGGTGCCAACGGGCAGTACTTC.

This chain connects TRBV27 to TRBJ2-7, with 9 bases fitting TRBD2. CDR1 MNHEY and CDR2 SMNVEV come from the germline V gene (reference sequence). This CDR3 spans 15 amino acids. Trimming took 0 bases from V and 4 from J; bases not matched to a gene: 4. The CDR3 coding sequence is TGTGCCAGCAGTTTATCTAGCGGGAGAATTTACGAGCAGTACTTC. Its translation is CASSLSSGRIYEQYF.